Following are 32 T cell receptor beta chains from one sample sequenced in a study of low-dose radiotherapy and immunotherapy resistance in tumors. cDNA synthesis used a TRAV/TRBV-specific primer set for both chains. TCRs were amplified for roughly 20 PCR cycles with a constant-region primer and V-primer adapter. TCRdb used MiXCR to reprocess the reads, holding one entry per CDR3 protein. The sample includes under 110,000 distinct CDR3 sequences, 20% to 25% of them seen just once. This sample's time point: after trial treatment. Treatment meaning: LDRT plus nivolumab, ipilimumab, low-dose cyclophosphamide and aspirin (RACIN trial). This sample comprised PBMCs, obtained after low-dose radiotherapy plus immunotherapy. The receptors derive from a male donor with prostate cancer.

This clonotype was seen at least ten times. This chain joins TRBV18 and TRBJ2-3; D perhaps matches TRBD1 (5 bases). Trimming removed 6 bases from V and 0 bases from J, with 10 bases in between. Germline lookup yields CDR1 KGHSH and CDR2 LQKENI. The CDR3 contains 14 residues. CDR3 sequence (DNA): TGTGCCAGCTCCCTTCAGGGAAGCACAGATACGCAGTATTTT. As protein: CASSLQGSTDTQYF.

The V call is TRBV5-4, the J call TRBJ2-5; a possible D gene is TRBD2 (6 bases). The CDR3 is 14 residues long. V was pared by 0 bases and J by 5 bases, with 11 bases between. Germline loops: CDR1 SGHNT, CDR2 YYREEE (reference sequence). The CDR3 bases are TGTGCCAGCAGCTTGGGCGGGGACTGGGAGACCCAGTACTTC. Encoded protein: CASSLGGDWETQYF.

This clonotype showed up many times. This chain's CDR3 is CASSHQRSTEAFF. In DNA form, the CDR3 reads TGTGCCAGCAGCCATCAAAGGAGCACTGAAGCTTTCTTT. The chain links TRBV3-1 to TRBJ1-1; D not certain. Between the trimmed V and J ends, which lost 3 bases and 4 bases, there was a span of 9 bases. CDR3 length: 13 amino acids. Per germline, CDR1 LGHDT and CDR2 YNNKEL (reference sequence).

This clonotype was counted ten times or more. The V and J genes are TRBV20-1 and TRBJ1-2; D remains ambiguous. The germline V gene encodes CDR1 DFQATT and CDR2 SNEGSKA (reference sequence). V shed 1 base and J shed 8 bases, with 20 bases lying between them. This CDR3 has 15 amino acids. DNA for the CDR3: TGCAGTGCTAGAGTTCCTGGAGGTCCGGCTAAGGGCTACACCTTC. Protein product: CSARVPGGPAKGYTF.

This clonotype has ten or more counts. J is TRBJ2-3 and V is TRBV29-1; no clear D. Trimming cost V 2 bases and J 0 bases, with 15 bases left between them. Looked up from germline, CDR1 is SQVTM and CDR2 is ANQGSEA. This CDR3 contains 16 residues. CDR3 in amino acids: CSVERLSFTSTDTQYF. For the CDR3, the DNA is TGCAGCGTTGAAAGACTCTCATTTACTAGCACAGATACGCAGTATTTT.

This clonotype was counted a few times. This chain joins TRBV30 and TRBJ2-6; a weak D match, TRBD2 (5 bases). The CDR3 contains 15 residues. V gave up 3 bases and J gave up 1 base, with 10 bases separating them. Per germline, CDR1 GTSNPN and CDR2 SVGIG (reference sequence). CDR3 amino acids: CAWRIPGSGANVLTF. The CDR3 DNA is TGTGCCTGGAGAATCCCGGGGTCTGGGGCCAACGTCCTGACTTTC.

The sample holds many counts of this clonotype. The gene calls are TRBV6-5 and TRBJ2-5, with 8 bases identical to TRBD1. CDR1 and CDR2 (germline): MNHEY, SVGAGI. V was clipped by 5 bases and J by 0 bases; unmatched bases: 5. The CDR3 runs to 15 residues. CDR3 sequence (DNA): TGTGCCAGCAGTGGACAGGGAGAGTACCAAGAGACCCAGTACTTC. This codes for CASSGQGEYQETQYF.

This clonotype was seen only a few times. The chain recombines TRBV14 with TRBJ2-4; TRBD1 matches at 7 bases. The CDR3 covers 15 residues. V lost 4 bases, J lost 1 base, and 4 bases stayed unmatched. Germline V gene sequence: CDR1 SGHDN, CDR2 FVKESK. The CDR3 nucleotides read TGTGCCAGCAGCCGGGACAGCCTGGCCAAAAACATTCAGTACTTC. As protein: CASSRDSLAKNIQYF.

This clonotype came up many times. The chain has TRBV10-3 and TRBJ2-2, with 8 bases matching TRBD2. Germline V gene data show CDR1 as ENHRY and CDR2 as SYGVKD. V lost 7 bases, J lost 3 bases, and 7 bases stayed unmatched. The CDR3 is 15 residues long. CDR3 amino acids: CAIMDGGGYTGELFF. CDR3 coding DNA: TGTGCCATCATGGACGGGGGGGGGTACACCGGGGAGCTGTTTTTT.

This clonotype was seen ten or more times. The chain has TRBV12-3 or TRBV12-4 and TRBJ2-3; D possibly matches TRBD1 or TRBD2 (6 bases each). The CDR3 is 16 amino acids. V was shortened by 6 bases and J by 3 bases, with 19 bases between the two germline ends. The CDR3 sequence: CASSSLGGGDTDTQYF. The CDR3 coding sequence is TGTGCCAGCAGCTCCTTGGGGGGCGGGGATACAGATACGCAGTATTTT.

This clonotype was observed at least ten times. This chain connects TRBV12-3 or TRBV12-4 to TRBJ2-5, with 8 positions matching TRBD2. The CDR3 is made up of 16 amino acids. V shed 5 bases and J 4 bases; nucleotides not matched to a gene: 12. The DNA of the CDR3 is TGTGCCAGCAGTCTCCGGAGGAGCGGGGGAGCAGAGACCCAGTACTTC. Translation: CASSLRRSGGAETQYF.

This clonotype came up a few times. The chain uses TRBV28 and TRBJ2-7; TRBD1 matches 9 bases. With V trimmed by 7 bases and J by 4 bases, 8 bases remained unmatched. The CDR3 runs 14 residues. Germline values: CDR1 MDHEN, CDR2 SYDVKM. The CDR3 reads CASKPGQGRYEQYF. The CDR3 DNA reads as TGTGCCAGCAAACCGGGACAGGGCCGGTACGAGCAGTACTTC.

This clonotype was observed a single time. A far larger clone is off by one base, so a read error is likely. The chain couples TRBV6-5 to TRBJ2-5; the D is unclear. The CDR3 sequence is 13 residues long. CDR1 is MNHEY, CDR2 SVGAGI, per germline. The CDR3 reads CASSAERIETQHF. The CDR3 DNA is TGTGCCAGCAGTGCTGAGAGGATAGAGACCCAGCACTTC.

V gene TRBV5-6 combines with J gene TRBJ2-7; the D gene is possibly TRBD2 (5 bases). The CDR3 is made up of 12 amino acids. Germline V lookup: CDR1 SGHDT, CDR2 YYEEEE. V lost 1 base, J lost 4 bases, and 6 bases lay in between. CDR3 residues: CASSLLAYEQYF. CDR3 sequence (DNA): TGTGCCAGCAGCTTGTTAGCGTACGAGCAGTACTTC. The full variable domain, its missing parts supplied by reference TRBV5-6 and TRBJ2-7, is DAGVTQSPTHLIKTRGQQVTLRCSPKSGHDTVSWYQQALGQGPQFIFQYYEEEERQRGNFPDRFSGHQFPNYSSELNVNALLLGDSALYLCASSLLAYEQYFGPGTRLTVT.

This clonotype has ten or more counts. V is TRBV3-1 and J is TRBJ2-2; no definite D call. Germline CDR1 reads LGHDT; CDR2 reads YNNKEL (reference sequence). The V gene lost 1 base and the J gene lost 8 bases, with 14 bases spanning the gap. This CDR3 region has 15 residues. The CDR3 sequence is CASSQASILEGELFF. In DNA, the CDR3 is TGTGCCAGCAGCCAAGCTAGTATTCTTGAGGGGGAGCTGTTTTTT.

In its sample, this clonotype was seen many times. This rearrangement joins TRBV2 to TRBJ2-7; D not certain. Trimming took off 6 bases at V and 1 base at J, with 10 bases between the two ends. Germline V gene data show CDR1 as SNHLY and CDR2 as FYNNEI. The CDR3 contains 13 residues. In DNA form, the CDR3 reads TGTGCCAGCAGCAGGCCGGGTTCCTACGAGCAGTACTTC. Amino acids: CASSRPGSYEQYF.

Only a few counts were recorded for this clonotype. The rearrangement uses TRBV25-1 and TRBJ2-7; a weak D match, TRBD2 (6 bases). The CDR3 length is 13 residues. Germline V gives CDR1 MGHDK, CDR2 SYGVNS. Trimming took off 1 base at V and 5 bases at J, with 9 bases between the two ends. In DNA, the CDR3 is TGTGCCAGCAGTGAATTTGGAGGGGACGAGCAGTACTTC. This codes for CASSEFGGDEQYF.

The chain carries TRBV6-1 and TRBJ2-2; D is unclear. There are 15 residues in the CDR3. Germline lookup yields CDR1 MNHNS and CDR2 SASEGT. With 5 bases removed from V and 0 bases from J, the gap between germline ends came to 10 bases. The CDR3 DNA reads TGTGCCAGCAGTCCCCGGATACCGAACACCGGGGAGCTGTTTTTT. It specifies CASSPRIPNTGELFF.

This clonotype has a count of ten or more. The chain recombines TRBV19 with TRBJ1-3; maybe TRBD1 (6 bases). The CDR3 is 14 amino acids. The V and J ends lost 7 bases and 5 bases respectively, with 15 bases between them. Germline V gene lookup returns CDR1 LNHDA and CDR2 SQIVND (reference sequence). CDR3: CASTPDRSRNTIYF. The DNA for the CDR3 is TGTGCCAGTACCCCGGACAGATCACGAAACACCATATATTTT.

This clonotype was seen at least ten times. The CDR3: CASSLGLGFPNIQYF. Here the CDR3 DNA reads TGTGCCAGCAGCTTGGGTCTAGGGTTCCCAAACATTCAGTACTTC. The J gene is TRBJ2-4, the V gene TRBV5-4; D not resolved. Germline CDR1 and CDR2: SGHNT and YYREEE (reference sequence). Trimming shortened V by 0 bases and J by 6 bases, and 13 bases separated the two germline ends. There are 15 residues in the CDR3.

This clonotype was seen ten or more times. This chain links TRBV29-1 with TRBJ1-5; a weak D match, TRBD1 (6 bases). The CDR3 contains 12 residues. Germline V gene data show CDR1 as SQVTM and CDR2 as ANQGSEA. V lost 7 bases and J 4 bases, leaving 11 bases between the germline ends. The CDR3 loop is CSAGQANQPQHF. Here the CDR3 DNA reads TGCAGCGCGGGACAAGCAAATCAGCCCCAGCATTTT.

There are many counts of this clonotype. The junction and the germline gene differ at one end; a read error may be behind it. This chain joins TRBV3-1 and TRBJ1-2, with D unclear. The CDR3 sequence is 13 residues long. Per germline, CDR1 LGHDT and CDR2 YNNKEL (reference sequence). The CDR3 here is CASSPPDGRKILF. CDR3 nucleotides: TGTGCCAGCAGCCCCCCCGACGGGAGAAAAATACTATTC. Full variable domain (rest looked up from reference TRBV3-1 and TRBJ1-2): DTAVSQTPKYLVTQMGNDKSIKCEQNLGHDTMYWYKQDSKKFLKIMFSYNNKELIINETVPNRFSPKSPDKAHLNLHINSLELGDSAVYFCASSPPDGRKILFGSGTRLTVV.

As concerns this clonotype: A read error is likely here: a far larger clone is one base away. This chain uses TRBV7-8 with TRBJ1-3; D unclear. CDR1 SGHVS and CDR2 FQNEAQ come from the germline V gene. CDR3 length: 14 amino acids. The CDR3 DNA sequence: TGCACCAGCAGCCAAGAAGGGTTTGGAAACACCATATATTTT. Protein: CTSSQEGFGNTIYF.

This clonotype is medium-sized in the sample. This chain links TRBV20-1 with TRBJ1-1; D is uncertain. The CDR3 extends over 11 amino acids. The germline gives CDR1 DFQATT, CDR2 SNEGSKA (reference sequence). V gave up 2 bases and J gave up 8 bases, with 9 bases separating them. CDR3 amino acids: CSARKAREAFF. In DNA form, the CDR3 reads TGCAGTGCTAGAAAGGCCCGAGAAGCTTTCTTT.

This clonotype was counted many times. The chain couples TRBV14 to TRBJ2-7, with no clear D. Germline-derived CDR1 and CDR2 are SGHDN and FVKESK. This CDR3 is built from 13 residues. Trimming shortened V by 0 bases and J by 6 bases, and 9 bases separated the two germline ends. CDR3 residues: CASSQESSREQYF. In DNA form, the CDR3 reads TGTGCCAGCAGCCAAGAATCGTCGCGCGAGCAGTACTTC.

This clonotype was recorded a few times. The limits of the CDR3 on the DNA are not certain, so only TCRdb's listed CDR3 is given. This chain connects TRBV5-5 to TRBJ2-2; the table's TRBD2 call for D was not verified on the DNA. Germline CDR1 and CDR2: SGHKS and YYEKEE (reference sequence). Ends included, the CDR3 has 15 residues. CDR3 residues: CASSPEGPTGELFFF.

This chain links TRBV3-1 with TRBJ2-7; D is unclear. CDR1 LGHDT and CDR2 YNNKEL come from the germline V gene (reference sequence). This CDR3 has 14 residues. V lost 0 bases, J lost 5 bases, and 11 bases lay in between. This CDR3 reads CASSQDSATDEQYF. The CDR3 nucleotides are TGTGCCAGCAGCCAAGATTCGGCAACCGACGAGCAGTACTTC.

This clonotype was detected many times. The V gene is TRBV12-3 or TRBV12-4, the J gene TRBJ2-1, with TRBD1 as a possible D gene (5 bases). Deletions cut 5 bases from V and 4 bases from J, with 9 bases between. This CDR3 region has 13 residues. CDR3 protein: CASSKQAYNEQFF. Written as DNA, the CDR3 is TGTGCCAGCAGTAAACAGGCTTACAATGAGCAGTTCTTC.

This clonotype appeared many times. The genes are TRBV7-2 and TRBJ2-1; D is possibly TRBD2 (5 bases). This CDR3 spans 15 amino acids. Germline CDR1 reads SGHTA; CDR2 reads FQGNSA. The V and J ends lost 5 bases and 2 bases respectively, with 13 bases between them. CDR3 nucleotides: TGTGCCAGCAGCCCAGGACTGCAGACCTACAATGAGCAGTTCTTC. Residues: CASSPGLQTYNEQFF.

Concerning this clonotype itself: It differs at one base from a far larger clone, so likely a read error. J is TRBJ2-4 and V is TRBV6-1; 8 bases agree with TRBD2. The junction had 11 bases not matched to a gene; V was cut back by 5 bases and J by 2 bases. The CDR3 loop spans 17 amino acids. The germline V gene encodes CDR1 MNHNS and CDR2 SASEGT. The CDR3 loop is CASSYGHGGGPKNIQYF. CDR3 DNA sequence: TGTGCCAGCAGTTACGGTCACGGGGGGGGCCCCAAAAACATTCAGTACTTC.

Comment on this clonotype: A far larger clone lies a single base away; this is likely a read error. CDR3 in DNA: TGTGCCAGCAGCTCCGCTTGGGGGACAGGGGACTACGAGCAGTTCTTC. Its translation is CASSSAWGTGDYEQFF. The chain has TRBV7-2 and TRBJ2-1, with TRBD1 matching over 10 bases. The CDR3 spans 16 residues. CDR1 is SGHTA and CDR2 is FQGNSA in the germline V gene. J gave up 10 bases and V 4 bases, and 13 bases lay outside the gene matches.

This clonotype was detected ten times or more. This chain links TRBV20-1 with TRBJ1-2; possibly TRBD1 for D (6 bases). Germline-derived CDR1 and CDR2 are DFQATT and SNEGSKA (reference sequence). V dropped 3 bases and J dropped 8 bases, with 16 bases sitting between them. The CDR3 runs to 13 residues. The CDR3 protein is CSARTGLDQGYTF. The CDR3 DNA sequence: TGCAGTGCTAGGACAGGCTTAGATCAGGGCTACACCTTC.